This TCR beta chain was sequenced for a study of blood T cell repertoires in COVID-19. The wider study: The United States, Italy and Spain provided the acute and convalescent COVID-19 samples. T cells, B-cell-depleted T cells, or PBMCs provided the cDNA or gDNA that served as material.

The CDR3 length is 14 residues. Per germline, CDR1 MDHEN and CDR2 SYDVKM. J gave up 7 bases and V 4 bases, and 9 bases lay outside the gene matches. Per the study methods: Amplification of reference gene primers was used by the study to estimate nucleated cell counts. TCRdb's table, derived via immunoSEQ multiplex PCR, lists solely in-frame clones and lacks some. The D gene and trimming were derived from the DNA, and the V and J assignments and clone size from that table. The data show approximately 230,000 clones, around four fifths seen once. The clonotype was recovered from a man aged 80 or over with acute or convalescent COVID-19. The J gene is TRBJ2-7, the V gene TRBV28, with 8 bases identical to TRBD1. Material for sequencing was peripheral blood. The CDR3 coding sequence is TGTGCCAGCAGTTCAGTGGGACAGGTAGGGGAGCAGTACTTC. Translated: CASSSVGQVGEQYF.